The next 13 T cell receptor beta chains were all read from a single sample in a study of human T cells and chemical hapten exposure. TCRdb passed the RACE reads through MiXCR, listing each CDR3 protein once. Of around 380,000 distinct CDR3 sequences in the sample, roughly 4.8% were seen once. Sample time point: patch test 1, 2 weeks after DPC sensitization. Treatment specified: therapeutic diphenylcyclopropenone sensitization with weekly scalp DPC. Sample: whole blood, taken in connection with sensitization to the hapten diphenylcyclopropenone (DPC). Source of these receptors: a woman between 50 and 59 years old with alopecia areata. Some clones in this sample may be carry-over from other donors' samples.

This clonotype was seen ten or more times. The J gene is TRBJ1-1, the V gene TRBV29-1; D is possibly TRBD1 (5 bases). Per the germline V gene, CDR1 is SQVTM and CDR2 is ANQGSEA. V was cut by 5 bases and J by 0 bases, with 16 bases left in between. This CDR3 is built from 15 residues. The CDR3 DNA follows: TGCAGCGTTTCTAGACAGATAACCCTGAACACTGAAGCTTTCTTT. Residues: CSVSRQITLNTEAFF.

This clonotype was seen at least ten times. This chain links TRBV2 with TRBJ2-3, with a possible D match to TRBD2 (6 bases). The V gene lost 6 bases and the J gene lost 4 bases, with 17 bases spanning the gap. Germline V gives CDR1 SNHLY, CDR2 FYNNEI. The CDR3 extends over 15 amino acids. The CDR3 sequence is CASRGVAADADTQYF. CDR3 DNA: TGTGCCAGCAGGGGCGTAGCGGCAGATGCAGATACGCAGTATTTT. Complete variable domain (other parts from reference TRBV2 and TRBJ2-3): EPEVTQTPSHQVTQMGQEVILRCVPISNHLYFYWYRQILGQKVEFLVSFYNNEISEKSEIFDDQFSVERPDGSNFTLKIRSTKLEDSAMYFCASRGVAADADTQYFGPGTRLTVL.

This clonotype has a count of ten or more. The chain recombines TRBV29-1 with TRBJ1-1; the D gene is possibly TRBD1 (6 bases). Looked up from germline, CDR1 is SQVTM and CDR2 is ANQGSEA. CDR3 length equals 12 residues. V shed 4 bases and J shed 6 bases, with 12 bases lying between them. The CDR3 DNA follows: TGCAGCGTTGGGATAGGGGGGTCTGAAGCTTTCTTT. Its translation: CSVGIGGSEAFF.

The gene calls are TRBV15 and TRBJ2-7; 8 bases agree with TRBD1. Germline V lookup: CDR1 LNHNV, CDR2 YYDKDF (reference sequence). The CDR3 contains 14 residues. V lost 5 bases and J lost 3; bases outside the gene matches: 6. The CDR3 here is CATSFATGGYEQYF. The CDR3 DNA follows: TGTGCCACCAGCTTCGCTACAGGGGGCTACGAGCAGTACTTC.

This chain joins TRBV20-1 and TRBJ2-7; 10 nucleotides match TRBD2. The CDR3 is made up of 15 amino acids. Per germline, CDR1 DFQATT and CDR2 SNEGSKA (reference sequence). With 3 bases clipped from V and 4 bases from J, the junction kept 9 bases outside the gene matches. The chain's CDR3 is CSARDQLAGTYEQYF. For the CDR3, the DNA is TGCAGTGCTAGGGACCAACTAGCGGGAACTTACGAGCAGTACTTC.

In this sample, this clonotype turned up many times. This chain connects TRBV18 to TRBJ2-3; weak D call: TRBD2 (5 bases). CDR1 and CDR2 (germline): KGHSH, LQKENI. The CDR3 runs 16 residues. V lost 3 bases and J lost 5, with 18 bases in between. CDR3: CASSPRHVNREDTQYF. The CDR3 region has the DNA TGTGCCAGCTCACCTCGGCACGTTAACCGGGAAGATACGCAGTATTTT.

This clonotype was seen a handful of times. The J gene is TRBJ1-2, the V gene TRBV19, with TRBD1 matching 9 bases. Germline CDR1 and CDR2: LNHDA and SQIVND (reference sequence). Losses at the gene ends were 7 bases for V and 2 bases for J; bases not matched to a gene: 11. CDR3 length equals 16 residues. In DNA form, the CDR3 reads TGTGCCAGTACCCCTGGTACAGGGGGCCCGAACTATGGCTACACCTTC. Protein: CASTPGTGGPNYGYTF.

There are a few counts of this clonotype. V and J are TRBV20-1 and TRBJ1-5; the match to TRBD1 covers 7 bases. CDR1 DFQATT and CDR2 SNEGSKA come from the germline V gene (reference sequence). V was pared by 5 bases and J by 8 bases, with 3 bases of the junction left unmatched. This CDR3 spans 11 amino acids. CDR3 sequence (DNA): TGCAGTGCTTTACAGGGGAAGCCCCAGCATTTT. Translation gives CSALQGKPQHF.

V usage is TRBV28 and J usage is TRBJ1-1; TRBD1 is a possible D gene (6 bases). The ends were cut back, 4 bases at V and 6 bases at J, with 15 bases in the middle. The germline V gene encodes CDR1 MDHEN and CDR2 SYDVKM. This CDR3 has 14 residues. The CDR3 coding sequence is TGTGCCAGCAGTTACCTCACAGGGAGCGCTGAAGCTTTCTTT. It yields the protein CASSYLTGSAEAFF.

This clonotype showed up many times. V gene TRBV12-3 or TRBV12-4 combines with J gene TRBJ2-6; possible D gene TRBD2, 6 bases. The germline V and J ends were trimmed by 5 bases and 0 bases, with 11 bases remaining between them. The CDR3 extends over 16 amino acids. The CDR3 sequence: CASSPGRFSGANVLTF. In DNA form, the CDR3 reads TGTGCCAGCAGTCCTGGGAGGTTCTCTGGGGCCAACGTCCTGACTTTC.

The V gene is TRBV7-2, the J gene TRBJ2-3; possible D gene TRBD1, 6 bases. The V end lost 4 bases, the J end lost 4 bases, and 12 bases lay between the germline ends. This CDR3 is 14 amino acids long. The germline CDR1 and CDR2 sequences are SGHTA and FQGNSA. The CDR3 region is CASSSYRTADTQYF. For the CDR3, the DNA is TGTGCCAGCAGCTCATACAGGACAGCAGATACGCAGTATTTT. The full variable domain, its missing parts supplied by reference TRBV7-2 and TRBJ2-3, is GAGVSQSPSNKVTEKGKDVELRCDPISGHTALYWYRQSLGQGLEFLIYFQGNSAPDKSGLPSDRFSAERTGGSVSTLTIQRTQQEDSAVYLCASSSYRTADTQYFGPGTRLTVL.

This clonotype was detected a few times. CDR3 sequence reads: CAIGGAGANVLTF. CDR3 DNA: TGTGCCATCGGGGGGGCTGGGGCCAACGTCCTGACTTTC. The genes are TRBV6-5 and TRBJ2-6, with 8 nucleotides matching TRBD2. Unmatched junction bases numbered 1, after V lost 10 bases and J lost 2 bases. This CDR3 is built from 13 residues. Germline V lookup: CDR1 MNHEY, CDR2 SVGAGI.

J is TRBJ2-3 and V is TRBV29-1, with a weak D call TRBD1 (6 bases). Germline assignment: CDR1 SQVTM and CDR2 ANQGSEA. CDR3 size: 14 residues. Trimming took 2 bases from V and 3 from J, leaving 12 bases between them. CDR3 amino acids: CSVELSGATDTQYF. The CDR3 region has the DNA TGCAGCGTTGAACTTTCAGGGGCGACAGATACGCAGTATTTT.